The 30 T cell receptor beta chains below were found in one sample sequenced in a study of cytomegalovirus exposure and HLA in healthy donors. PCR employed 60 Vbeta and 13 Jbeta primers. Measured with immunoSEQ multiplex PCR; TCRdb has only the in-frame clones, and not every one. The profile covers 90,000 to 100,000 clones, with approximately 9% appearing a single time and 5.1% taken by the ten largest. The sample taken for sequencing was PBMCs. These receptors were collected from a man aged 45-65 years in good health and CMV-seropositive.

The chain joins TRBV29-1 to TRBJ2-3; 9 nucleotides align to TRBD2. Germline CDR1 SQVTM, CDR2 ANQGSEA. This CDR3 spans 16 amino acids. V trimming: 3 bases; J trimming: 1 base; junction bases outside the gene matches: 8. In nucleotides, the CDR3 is TGCAGCGTTGACGGCGGGAGGGCCCTCGGCACAGATACGCAGTATTTT. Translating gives CSVDGGRALGTDTQYF.

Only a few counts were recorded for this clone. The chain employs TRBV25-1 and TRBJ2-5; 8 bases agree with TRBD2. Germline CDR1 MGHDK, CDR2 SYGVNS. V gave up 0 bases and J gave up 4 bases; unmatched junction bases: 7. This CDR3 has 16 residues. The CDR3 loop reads CASSEYLAGPSETQYF. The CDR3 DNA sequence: TGTGCCAGCAGTGAATATTTAGCGGGACCTTCAGAGACCCAGTACTTC.

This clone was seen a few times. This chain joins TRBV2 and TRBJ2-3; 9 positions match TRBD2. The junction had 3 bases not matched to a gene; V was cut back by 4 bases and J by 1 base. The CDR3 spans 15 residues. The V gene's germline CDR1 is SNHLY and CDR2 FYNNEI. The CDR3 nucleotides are TGTGCCAGCAGTGGGACTAGCGTTGGCACAGATACGCAGTATTTT. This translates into CASSGTSVGTDTQYF.

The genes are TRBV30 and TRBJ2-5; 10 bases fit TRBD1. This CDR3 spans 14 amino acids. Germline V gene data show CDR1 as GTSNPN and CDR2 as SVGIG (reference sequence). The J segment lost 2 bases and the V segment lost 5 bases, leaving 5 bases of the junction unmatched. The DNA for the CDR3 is TGTGCCTGGGGGGGACAGGGGAATCAAGAGACCCAGTACTTC. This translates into CAWGGQGNQETQYF.

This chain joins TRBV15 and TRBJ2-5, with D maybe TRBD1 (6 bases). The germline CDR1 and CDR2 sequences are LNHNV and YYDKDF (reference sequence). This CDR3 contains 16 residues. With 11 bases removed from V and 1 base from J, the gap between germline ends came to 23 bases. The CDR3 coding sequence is TGTGCCTCCTCAGATGACAGGACCTATCCCCAAGAGACCCAGTACTTC. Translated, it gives CASSDDRTYPQETQYF. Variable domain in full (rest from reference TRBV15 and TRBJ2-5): DAMVIQNPRYQVTQFGKPVTLSCSQTLNHNVMYWYQQKSSQAPKLLFHYYDKDFNNEADTPDNFQSRRPNTSFCFLDIRSPGLGDTAMYLCASSDDRTYPQETQYFGPGTRLLVL.

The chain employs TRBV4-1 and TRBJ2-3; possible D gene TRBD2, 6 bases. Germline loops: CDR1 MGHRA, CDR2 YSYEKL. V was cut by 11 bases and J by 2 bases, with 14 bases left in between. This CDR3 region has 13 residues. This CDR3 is CASTLAITDTQYF. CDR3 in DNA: TGCGCCTCGACACTAGCTATCACAGATACGCAGTATTTT.

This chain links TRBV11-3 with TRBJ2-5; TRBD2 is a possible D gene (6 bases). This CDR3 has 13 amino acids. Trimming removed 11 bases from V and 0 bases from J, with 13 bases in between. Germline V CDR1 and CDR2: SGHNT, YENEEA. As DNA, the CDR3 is TGTGCCTCTTCACGGGAGTACCAAGAGACCCAGTACTTC. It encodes CASSREYQETQYF.

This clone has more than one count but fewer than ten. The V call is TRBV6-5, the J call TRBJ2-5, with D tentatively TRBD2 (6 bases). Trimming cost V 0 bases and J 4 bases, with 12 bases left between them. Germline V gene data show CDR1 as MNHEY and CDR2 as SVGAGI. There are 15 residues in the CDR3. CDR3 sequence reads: CASSYSSSGGETQYF. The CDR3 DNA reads TGTGCCAGCAGTTACTCGAGTAGCGGAGGAGAGACCCAGTACTTC.

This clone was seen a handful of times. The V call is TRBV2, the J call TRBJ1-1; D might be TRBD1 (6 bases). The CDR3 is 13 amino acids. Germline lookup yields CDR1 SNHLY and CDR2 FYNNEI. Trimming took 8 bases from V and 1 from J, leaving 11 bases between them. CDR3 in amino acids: CASVRTENTEAFF. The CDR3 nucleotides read TGTGCCAGCGTCAGGACAGAGAACACTGAAGCTTTCTTT.

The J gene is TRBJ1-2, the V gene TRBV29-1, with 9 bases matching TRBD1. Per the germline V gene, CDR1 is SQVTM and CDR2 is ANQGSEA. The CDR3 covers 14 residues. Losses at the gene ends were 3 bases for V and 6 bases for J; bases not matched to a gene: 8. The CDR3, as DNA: TGCAGCGTTGATGGACAGGGGAATTCGGATGGCTACACCTTC. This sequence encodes CSVDGQGNSDGYTF.

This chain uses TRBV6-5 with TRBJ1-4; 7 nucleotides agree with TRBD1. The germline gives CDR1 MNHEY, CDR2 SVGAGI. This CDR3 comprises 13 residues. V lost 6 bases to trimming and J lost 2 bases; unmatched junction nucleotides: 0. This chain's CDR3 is CASRTGTNEKLFF. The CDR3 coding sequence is TGTGCCAGCAGGACAGGGACTAATGAAAAACTGTTTTTT.

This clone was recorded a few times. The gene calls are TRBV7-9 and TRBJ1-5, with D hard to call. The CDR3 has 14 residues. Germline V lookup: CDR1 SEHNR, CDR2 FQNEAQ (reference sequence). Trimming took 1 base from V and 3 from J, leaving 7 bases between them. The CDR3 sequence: CASSLDSFNQPQHF. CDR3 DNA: TGTGCCAGCAGCTTAGACAGTTTCAATCAGCCCCAGCATTTT.

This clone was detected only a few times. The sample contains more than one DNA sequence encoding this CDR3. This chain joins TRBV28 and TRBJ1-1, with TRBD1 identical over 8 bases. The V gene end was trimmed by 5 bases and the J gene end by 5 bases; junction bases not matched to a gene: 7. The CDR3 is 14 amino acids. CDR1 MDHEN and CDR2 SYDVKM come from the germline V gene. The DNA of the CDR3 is TGTGCCAGCAGTGGGCAGGGGGCTGGGACTGAAGCTTTCTTT. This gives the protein CASSGQGAGTEAFF.

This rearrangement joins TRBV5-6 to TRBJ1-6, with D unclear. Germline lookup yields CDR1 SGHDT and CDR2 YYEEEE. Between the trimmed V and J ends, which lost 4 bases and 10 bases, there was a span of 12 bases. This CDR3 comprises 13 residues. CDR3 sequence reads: CASSRERPSPLHF. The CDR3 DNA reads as TGTGCCAGCAGCCGGGAAAGGCCCTCACCCCTCCACTTT.

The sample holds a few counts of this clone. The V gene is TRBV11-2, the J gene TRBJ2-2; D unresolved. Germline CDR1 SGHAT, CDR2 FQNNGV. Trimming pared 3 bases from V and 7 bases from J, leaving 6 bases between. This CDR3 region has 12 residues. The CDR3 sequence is CASSLGIGELFF. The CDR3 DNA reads TGTGCCAGCAGCTTGGGCATCGGGGAGCTGTTTTTT.

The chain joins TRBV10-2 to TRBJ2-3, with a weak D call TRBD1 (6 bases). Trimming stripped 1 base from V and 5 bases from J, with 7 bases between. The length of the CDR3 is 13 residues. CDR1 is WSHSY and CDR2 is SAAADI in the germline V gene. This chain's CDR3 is CASSEFRGDTQYF. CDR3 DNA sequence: TGCGCCAGCAGTGAGTTCAGGGGAGATACGCAGTATTTT.

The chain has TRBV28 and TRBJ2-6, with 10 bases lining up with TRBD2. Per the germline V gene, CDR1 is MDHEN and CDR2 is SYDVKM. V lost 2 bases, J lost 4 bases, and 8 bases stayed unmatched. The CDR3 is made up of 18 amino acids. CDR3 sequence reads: CASSLSSGRRSGANVLTF. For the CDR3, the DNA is TGTGCCAGCAGTTTAAGTAGCGGGAGGAGGTCCGGGGCCAACGTCCTGACTTTC.

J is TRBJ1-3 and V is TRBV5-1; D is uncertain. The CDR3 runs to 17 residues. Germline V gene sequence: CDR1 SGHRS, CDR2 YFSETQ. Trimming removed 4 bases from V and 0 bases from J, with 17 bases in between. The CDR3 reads CASSTDGTARSGNTIYF. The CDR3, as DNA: TGCGCCAGCAGCACGGATGGCACAGCCCGCTCTGGAAACACCATATATTTT. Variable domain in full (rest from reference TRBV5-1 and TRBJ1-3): KAGVTQTPRYLIKTRGQQVTLSCSPISGHRSVSWYQQTPGQGLQFLFEYFSETQRNKGNFPGRFSGRQFSNSRSEMNVSTLELGDSALYLCASSTDGTARSGNTIYFGEGSWLTVV.

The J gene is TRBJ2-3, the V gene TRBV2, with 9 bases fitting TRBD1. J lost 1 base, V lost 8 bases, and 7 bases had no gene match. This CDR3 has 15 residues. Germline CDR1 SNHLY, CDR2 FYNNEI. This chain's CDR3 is CASAGRTGGTDTQYF. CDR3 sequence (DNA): TGTGCCAGCGCGGGCCGGACAGGGGGCACAGATACGCAGTATTTT.

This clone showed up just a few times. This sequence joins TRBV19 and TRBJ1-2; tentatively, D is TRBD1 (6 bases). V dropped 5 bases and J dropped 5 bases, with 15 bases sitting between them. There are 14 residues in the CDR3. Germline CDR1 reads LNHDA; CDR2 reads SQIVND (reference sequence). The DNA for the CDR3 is TGTGCCAGTAGTCGATCAGGGGCAGTGTATGGCTACACCTTC. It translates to CASSRSGAVYGYTF.

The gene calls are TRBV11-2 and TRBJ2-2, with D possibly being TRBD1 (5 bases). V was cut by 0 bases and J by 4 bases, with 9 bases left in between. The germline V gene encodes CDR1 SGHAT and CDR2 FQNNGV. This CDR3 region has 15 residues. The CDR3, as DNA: TGTGCCAGCAGCTTAGATGGACACCCCACCGGGGAGCTGTTTTTT. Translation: CASSLDGHPTGELFF.

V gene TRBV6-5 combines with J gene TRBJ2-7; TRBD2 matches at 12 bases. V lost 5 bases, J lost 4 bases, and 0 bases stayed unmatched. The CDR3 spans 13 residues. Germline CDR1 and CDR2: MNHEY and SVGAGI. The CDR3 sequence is CASSGLAGYEQYF. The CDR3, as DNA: TGTGCCAGCAGTGGACTAGCGGGATACGAGCAGTACTTC.

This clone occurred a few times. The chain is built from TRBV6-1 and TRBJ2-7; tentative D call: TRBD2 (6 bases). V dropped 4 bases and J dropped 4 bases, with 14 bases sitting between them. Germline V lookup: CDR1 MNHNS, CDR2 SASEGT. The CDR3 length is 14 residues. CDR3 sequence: CASSANLAGYEQYF. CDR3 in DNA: TGTGCCAGCAGTGCCAACCTCGCGGGGTACGAGCAGTACTTC.

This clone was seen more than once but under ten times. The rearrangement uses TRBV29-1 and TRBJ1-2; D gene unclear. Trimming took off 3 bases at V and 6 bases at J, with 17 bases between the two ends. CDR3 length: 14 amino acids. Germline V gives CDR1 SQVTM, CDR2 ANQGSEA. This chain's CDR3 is CSVDSPRRVDGYTF. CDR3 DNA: TGCAGCGTTGATAGCCCGCGGCGGGTGGATGGCTACACCTTC.

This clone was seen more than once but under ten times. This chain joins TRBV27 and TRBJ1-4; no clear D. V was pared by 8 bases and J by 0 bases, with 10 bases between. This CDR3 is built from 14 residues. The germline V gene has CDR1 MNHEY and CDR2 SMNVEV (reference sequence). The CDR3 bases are TGTGCCAGCGGAGTCTCAGCAACTAATGAAAAACTGTTTTTT. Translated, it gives CASGVSATNEKLFF. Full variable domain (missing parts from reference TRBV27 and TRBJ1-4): EAQVTQNPRYLITVTGKKLTVTCSQNMNHEYMSWYRQDPGLGLRQIYYSMNVEVTDKGDVPEGYKVSRKEKRNFPLILESPSPNQTSLYFCASGVSATNEKLFFGSGTQLSVL.

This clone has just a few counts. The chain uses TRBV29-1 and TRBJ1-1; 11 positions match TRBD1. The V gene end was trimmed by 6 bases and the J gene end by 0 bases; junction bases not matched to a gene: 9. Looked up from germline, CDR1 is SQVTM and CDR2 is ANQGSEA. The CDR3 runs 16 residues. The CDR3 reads CSVHGGQGVMNTEAFF. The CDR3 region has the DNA TGCAGCGTGCATGGGGGACAGGGGGTAATGAACACTGAAGCTTTCTTT.

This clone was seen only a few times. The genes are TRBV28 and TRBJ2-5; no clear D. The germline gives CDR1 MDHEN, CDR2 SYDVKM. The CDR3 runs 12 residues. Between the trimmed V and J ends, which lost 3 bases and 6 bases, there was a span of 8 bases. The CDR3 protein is CASSFGEQTQYF. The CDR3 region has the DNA TGTGCCAGCAGTTTCGGAGAGCAGACCCAGTACTTC.

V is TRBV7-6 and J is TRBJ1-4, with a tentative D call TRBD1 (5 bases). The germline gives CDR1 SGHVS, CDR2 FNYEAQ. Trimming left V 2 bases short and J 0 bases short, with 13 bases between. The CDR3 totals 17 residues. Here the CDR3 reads CASSLPTGLSTNEKLFF. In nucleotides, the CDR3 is TGTGCCAGCAGCTTACCGACGGGACTGTCAACTAATGAAAAACTGTTTTTT.

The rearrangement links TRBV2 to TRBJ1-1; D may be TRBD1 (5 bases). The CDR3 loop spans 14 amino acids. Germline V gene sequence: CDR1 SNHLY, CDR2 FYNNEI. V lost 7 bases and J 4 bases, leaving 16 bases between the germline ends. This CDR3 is CASTVSAGGTEAFF. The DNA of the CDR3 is TGTGCCAGCACCGTCTCGGCGGGGGGCACTGAAGCTTTCTTT.

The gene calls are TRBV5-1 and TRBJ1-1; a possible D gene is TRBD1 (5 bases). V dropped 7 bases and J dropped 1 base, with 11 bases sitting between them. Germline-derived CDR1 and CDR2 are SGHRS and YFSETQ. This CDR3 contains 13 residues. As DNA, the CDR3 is TGCGCCAGCGGCGGGACGGCGAACACTGAAGCTTTCTTT. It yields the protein CASGGTANTEAFF.